Presented here are 26 T cell receptor beta chains from one specimen sequenced in a study of blood T cell repertoires in COVID-19. TCRdb keeps only in-frame clones here, not all; method: immunoSEQ multiplex PCR. The sample lists around 210,000 clones; 80% were seen once. Sequencing was done on a sample of peripheral blood. The receptors originated from a woman in her 70s with acute or convalescent COVID-19.

The V gene is TRBV7-8, the J gene TRBJ1-1, with 7 bases matching TRBD1. J lost 10 bases, V lost 0 bases, and 17 bases had no gene match. Germline V gene sequence: CDR1 SGHVS, CDR2 FQNEAQ. The CDR3 has 17 amino acids. The CDR3 spells CASSLALFRTGQGRAFF. CDR3 DNA: TGTGCCAGCAGCTTAGCGCTCTTTCGGACAGGCCAGGGGAGAGCTTTCTTT.

The chain carries TRBV5-1 and TRBJ1-3; D not resolved. The ends were cut back, 0 bases at V and 4 bases at J, with 11 bases in the middle. The CDR3 loop spans 15 amino acids. Germline V gene data show CDR1 as SGHRS and CDR2 as YFSETQ. CDR3 coding DNA: TGCGCCAGCAGCTTGGGTTCCAGCGGAGGAAACACCATATATTTT. It yields the protein CASSLGSSGGNTIYF. Full variable domain (missing parts from reference TRBV5-1 and TRBJ1-3): KAGVTQTPRYLIKTRGQQVTLSCSPISGHRSVSWYQQTPGQGLQFLFEYFSETQRNKGNFPGRFSGRQFSNSRSEMNVSTLELGDSALYLCASSLGSSGGNTIYFGEGSWLTVV.

The chain is built from TRBV7-9 and TRBJ1-5, with D possibly TRBD1 on 6 matching bases. This CDR3 is 14 amino acids long. Germline loops: CDR1 SEHNR, CDR2 FQNEAQ (reference sequence). The V end lost 5 bases, the J end lost 7 bases, and 15 bases lay between the germline ends. CDR3 region: CASSPDSGWQPQHF. The CDR3 nucleotides are TGTGCCAGCAGCCCGGACAGCGGCTGGCAGCCCCAGCATTTT.

The chain combines TRBV5-1 with TRBJ1-4, with D perhaps matching TRBD1 (6 bases). Trimming stripped 0 bases from V and 8 bases from J, with 11 bases between. CDR3 size: 14 residues. Germline assignment: CDR1 SGHRS and CDR2 YFSETQ. Here the CDR3 DNA reads TGCGCCAGCAGCTTGGAACAGGGTGGGGAAAAACTGTTTTTT. It encodes CASSLEQGGEKLFF.

This clone has only a few counts. The chain joins TRBV6-6 to TRBJ1-1; 7 nucleotides match TRBD1. The CDR3 spans 14 residues. Germline V gene lookup returns CDR1 MNHNY and CDR2 SVGAGI (reference sequence). Germline trimming cut 2 bases from V and 4 bases from J; bases unmatched to any gene: 4. CDR3 in amino acids: CASSYAQGSTEAFF. CDR3 DNA: TGTGCCAGCAGTTACGCACAGGGGAGCACTGAAGCTTTCTTT.

Here the CDR3 reads CASSPTKNSGNTIYF. As DNA, the CDR3 is TGTGCCAGCAGTCCCACTAAGAACTCTGGAAACACCATATATTTT. The chain joins TRBV28 to TRBJ1-3, with D unresolved. The V end lost 5 bases, the J end lost 0 bases, and 11 bases lay between the germline ends. The CDR3 covers 15 residues. In germline, CDR1 is MDHEN, CDR2 SYDVKM.

The rearrangement joins TRBV7-2 to TRBJ1-3; 9 positions agree with TRBD1. J was trimmed by 7 bases and V by 2 bases; bases with no gene match: 6. CDR1 and CDR2 (germline): SGHTA, FQGNSA. There are 15 residues in the CDR3. DNA of the CDR3: TGTGCCAGCAGCTTAAGTCGGACAGGGGATAACACCATATATTTT. This codes for CASSLSRTGDNTIYF.

This rearrangement joins TRBV5-4 to TRBJ2-3; no reliable D call. V was cut by 4 bases and J by 3 bases, with 6 bases left in between. This CDR3 spans 12 amino acids. Germline values: CDR1 SGHNT, CDR2 YYREEE (reference sequence). The CDR3 DNA reads TGTGCCAGCAGCCGAGTGACAGATACGCAGTATTTT. Translating it yields CASSRVTDTQYF.

The V and J genes are TRBV11-2 and TRBJ2-1, with 8 bases lining up with TRBD2. J was trimmed by 2 bases and V by 5 bases; bases with no gene match: 8. The CDR3 length is 16 residues. Germline CDR1 reads SGHAT; CDR2 reads FQNNGV. The CDR3 nucleotides are TGTGCCAGCAGCCCCGTCGGGAGGGTCCCCTACAATGAGCAGTTCTTC. Amino acids: CASSPVGRVPYNEQFF.

This sequence joins TRBV10-1 and TRBJ1-6; 10 nucleotides agree with TRBD1. J was trimmed by 5 bases and V by 6 bases; bases with no gene match: 4. The CDR3 length is 15 residues. CDR1 WNHNN and CDR2 SYGVQD come from the germline V gene (reference sequence). The CDR3 protein is CASRDGTGDNSPLHF. In DNA form, the CDR3 reads TGCGCCAGCAGGGACGGGACAGGGGATAATTCACCCCTCCACTTT.

The chain carries TRBV7-2 and TRBJ2-7, with D possibly being TRBD2 (5 bases). V lost 1 base to trimming and J lost 3 bases, with 13 bases between them. The CDR3 has 15 residues. Germline values: CDR1 SGHTA, CDR2 FQGNSA. CDR3 protein: CASSLVFAGSYEQYF. In nucleotides, the CDR3 is TGTGCCAGCAGCTTAGTCTTTGCGGGTAGCTACGAGCAGTACTTC.

The rearrangement links TRBV7-8 to TRBJ1-6; 9 bases line up with TRBD1. The CDR3 totals 15 residues. Germline-derived CDR1 and CDR2 are SGHVS and FQNEAQ. Losses at the gene ends were 5 bases for V and 8 bases for J; bases not matched to a gene: 7. The CDR3 loop is CASSGGTGKHSPLHF. The CDR3 region has the DNA TGTGCCAGCAGCGGGGGGACAGGGAAGCATTCACCCCTCCACTTT. Full variable domain (rest looked up from reference TRBV7-8 and TRBJ1-6): GAGVSQSPRYKVAKRGQDVALRCDPISGHVSLFWYQQALGQGPEFLTYFQNEAQLDKSGLPSDRFFAERPEGSVSTLKIQRTQQEDSAVYLCASSGGTGKHSPLHFGNGTRLTVT.

The rearrangement joins TRBV29-1 to TRBJ2-1, with TRBD2 as a possible D gene (6 bases). The CDR3 runs to 13 residues. The ends were cut back, 6 bases at V and 0 bases at J, with 9 bases in the middle. Germline V CDR1 and CDR2: SQVTM, ANQGSEA. For the CDR3, the DNA is TGCAGCGTAGCGACTAGCTCCTACAATGAGCAGTTCTTC. Protein: CSVATSSYNEQFF.

The chain links TRBV10-3 to TRBJ2-7, with TRBD1 matching over 10 bases. J lost 2 bases, V lost 6 bases, and 4 bases had no gene match. The CDR3 is made up of 14 amino acids. The germline gives CDR1 ENHRY, CDR2 SYGVKD. DNA of the CDR3: TGTGCCATCAGGTCCGGGACAGGGGCCTACGAGCAGTACTTC. Translated: CAIRSGTGAYEQYF.

V is TRBV3-1 (or the pseudogene TRBV3-2) and J is TRBJ2-1, with D unresolved. The CDR3 has 13 amino acids. V was pared by 4 bases and J by 3 bases, with 7 bases between. The V gene's germline CDR1 is LGHDT and CDR2 YNNKEL (reference sequence). The DNA for the CDR3 is TGTGCCAGCAGCCCCCTAGGCTACAATGAGCAGTTCTTC. Residues: CASSPLGYNEQFF.

This chain joins TRBV2 and TRBJ1-6, with TRBD1 matching 7 bases. This CDR3 region has 15 residues. J lost 4 bases, V lost 7 bases, and 7 bases had no gene match. The V gene's germline CDR1 is SNHLY and CDR2 FYNNEI. The CDR3: CASNLETGYNSPLHF. CDR3 DNA sequence: TGTGCCAGCAATCTAGAGACAGGGTATAATTCACCCCTCCACTTT.

The chain joins TRBV5-4 to TRBJ1-2; perhaps TRBD1 as D (5 bases). Trimming left V 4 bases short and J 6 bases short, with 16 bases between. The CDR3 runs 14 residues. Germline-derived CDR1 and CDR2 are SGHNT and YYREEE (reference sequence). The chain's CDR3 is CASSPSLGLHGYTF. In DNA, the CDR3 is TGTGCCAGCAGCCCATCTCTGGGGCTCCATGGCTACACCTTC.

This clone was seen more than once but under ten times. V and J are TRBV14 and TRBJ2-7; D might be TRBD2 (5 bases). Germline CDR1 and CDR2: SGHDN and FVKESK. The CDR3 length is 13 residues. V lost 5 bases and J lost 2, with 10 bases in between. CDR3 loop: CASSKGLAYEQYF. The CDR3 DNA is TGTGCCAGCAGCAAAGGACTGGCCTACGAGCAGTACTTC.

The chain recombines TRBV11-2 with TRBJ2-5, with 10 bases matching TRBD2. The V gene end was trimmed by 1 base and the J gene end by 5 bases; junction bases not matched to a gene: 7. The CDR3 consists of 16 residues. Per germline, CDR1 SGHAT and CDR2 FQNNGV. The CDR3 loop is CASSLGAAGGPETQYF. The DNA of the CDR3 is TGTGCCAGCAGCTTAGGGGCAGCGGGAGGGCCTGAGACCCAGTACTTC. Looking up the rest from reference TRBV11-2 and TRBJ2-5 gives the full variable domain: EAGVAQSPRYKIIEKRQSVAFWCNPISGHATLYWYQQILGQGPKLLIQFQNNGVVDDSQLPKDRFSAERLKGVDSTLKIQPAKLEDSAVYLCASSLGAAGGPETQYFGPGTRLLVL.

There are a few counts of this clone. The chain couples TRBV3-1 (or the pseudogene TRBV3-2) to TRBJ2-1; 8 bases line up with TRBD2. The CDR3 consists of 15 residues. CDR1 and CDR2 (germline): LGHDT, YNNKEL (reference sequence). After removal of 4 bases from V and 10 bases from J, the junction contained 12 bases not matched to a gene. As DNA, the CDR3 is TGTGCCAGCAGCCCCCCGGGACTAGGGCACCGCGAGCAGTTCTTC. Amino acids: CASSPPGLGHREQFF.

CDR3 sequence reads: CAWSTGDRGQPQHF. The CDR3 region has the DNA TGTGCCTGGAGTACGGGGGATCGAGGTCAGCCCCAGCATTTT. This chain connects TRBV30 to TRBJ1-5; maybe TRBD1 (5 bases). The CDR3 length is 14 residues. Germline loops: CDR1 GTSNPN, CDR2 SVGIG (reference sequence). Deletions cut 2 bases from V and 6 bases from J, with 14 bases between.

The gene calls are TRBV7-2 and TRBJ2-7; 9 bases are a match to TRBD2. The CDR3 sequence is 16 residues long. The junction had 12 bases not matched to a gene; V was cut back by 5 bases and J by 4 bases. Germline V CDR1 and CDR2: SGHTA, FQGNSA. CDR3 region: CASSIKPGLAQYEQYF. CDR3 sequence (DNA): TGTGCCAGCAGCATCAAGCCGGGACTAGCTCAATACGAGCAGTACTTC.

This sequence joins TRBV28 and TRBJ2-5; 7 nucleotides match TRBD1. This CDR3 comprises 13 residues. The germline CDR1 and CDR2 sequences are MDHEN and SYDVKM. The junction had 3 bases not matched to a gene; V was cut back by 5 bases and J by 3 bases. CDR3 DNA sequence: TGTGCCAGCAGTGGCGACAGGGAAGAGACCCAGTACTTC. This codes for CASSGDREETQYF.

J is TRBJ2-2 and V is TRBV10-3; TRBD2 matches at 9 bases. Per germline, CDR1 ENHRY and CDR2 SYGVKD. After removal of 3 bases from V and 6 bases from J, the junction contained 2 bases not matched to a gene. The CDR3 length is 14 residues. The CDR3 coding sequence is TGTGCCATCAGTGAAGGGACTAGCCCCGGGGAGCTGTTTTTT. It yields the protein CAISEGTSPGELFF.

The chain couples TRBV14 to TRBJ1-1; D call uncertain. Deletions cut 2 bases from V and 7 bases from J, with 8 bases between. This CDR3 comprises 12 residues. Germline CDR1 is SGHDN and CDR2 is FVKESK. CDR3 protein: CASSQLRDEAFF. CDR3 coding DNA: TGTGCCAGCAGCCAACTCCGGGATGAAGCTTTCTTT.

This clone is a singleton in its sample. CDR3 loop: CAWSSPAQVAGNEQFF. The CDR3 DNA follows: TGTGCCTGGTCTTCCCCTGCCCAGGTAGCGGGGAATGAGCAGTTCTTC. The chain recombines TRBV30 with TRBJ2-1, with TRBD2 matching 8 bases. This CDR3 has 16 residues. Per germline, CDR1 GTSNPN and CDR2 SVGIG (reference sequence). The junction had 16 bases not matched to a gene; V was cut back by 5 bases and J by 7 bases.